Listed below are T cell receptor beta chains from one sample, sequenced in a study of OX40 agonist ivuxolimab in advanced cancers. Here immunoSEQ multiplex PCR was the method, and the copy in TCRdb shows in-frame clones only, minus some. The sample has around 14,000 clones, 80% seen once. The input for sequencing was CD4+ or CD8+ T cells sorted from blood, taken in a trial of the OX40 agonist ivuxolimab. The receptors were gathered from an adult with an advanced solid tumor such as melanoma, head and neck, liver or kidney cancer. Both conserved end residues are part of each CDR3. A D gene is named only where the DNA matches it firmly. Size is omitted from some rows. Given values are once, few, many or a class for expanded clones.

J: TRBJ1-1; size: .; V: TRBV7-6; D: .; DNA: TGTGCCAGCAGCTCCGAGGCCTTGACGAACACTGAAGCTTTCTTT; CDR3: CASSSEALTNTEAFF
J: TRBJ1-1; size: once; V: TRBV10-3; D: TRBD1; DNA: TGTGCCATCAGTGAGGGACAGGACTACACTGAAGCTTTCTTT; CDR3: CAISEGQDYTEAFF
J: TRBJ1-1; size: .; V: TRBV11-2; D: .; DNA: TGTGCCAGCAGTTCTAACTGGGGCACTGAAGCTTTCTTT; CDR3: CASSSNWGTEAFF
J: TRBJ2-3; size: .; V: TRBV6-6; D: TRBD1; DNA: TGTGCCAGCAGCGAAGGGGGCTTAGATACGCAGTATTTT; CDR3: CASSEGGLDTQYF
J: TRBJ1-2; size: .; V: TRBV11-3; D: .; DNA: TGTGCCAGCAGCTTTCCGGGACTGGGTTTAGCTAACTATGGCTACACCTTC; CDR3: CASSFPGLGLANYGYTF
J: TRBJ2-3; size: .; V: TRBV6-4; D: .; DNA: TGTGCCAGCAGTGACCCTCCCTGGACAGACCTCACAGATACGCAGTATTTT; CDR3: CASSDPPWTDLTDTQYF
J: TRBJ2-1; size: .; V: TRBV5-6; D: .; DNA: TGTGCCAGCAGCCGAAGGACTGGGAGCTCCTACAATGAGCAGTTCTTC; CDR3: CASSRRTGSSYNEQFF
J: TRBJ2-3; size: .; V: TRBV7-9; D: .; DNA: TGTGCCAGCCGGACTCTTACAGATACGCAGTATTTT; CDR3: CASRTLTDTQYF
J: TRBJ2-7; size: .; V: TRBV4-1; D: TRBD2; DNA: TGCGCCAGCAGCCAGGCAGCGGGAGAGGTCTACGAGCAGTACTTC; CDR3: CASSQAAGEVYEQYF
J: TRBJ2-3; size: few; V: TRBV21-1; D: .; DNA: TGTCAAATGGCAGGGGATCCCACAGATACGCAGTATTTT; CDR3: CQMAGDPTDTQYF
J: TRBJ2-1; size: .; V: TRBV28; D: TRBD1; DNA: TGTGCCAGCAGTCCTGGGACAGGGCTTAGAAATGAGCAGTTCTTC; CDR3: CASSPGTGLRNEQFF
J: TRBJ2-3; size: .; V: TRBV5-4; D: .; DNA: TGTGCCAGCCGTTCCAGGGGGGGGTTGGATACGCAGTATTTT; CDR3: CASRSRGGLDTQYF
J: TRBJ1-3; size: .; V: TRBV7-9; D: TRBD1; DNA: TGTGCCAGCAGCTTATCCCACACAGGGGCTGGAAACACCATATATTTT; CDR3: CASSLSHTGAGNTIYF
J: TRBJ2-1; size: .; V: TRBV28; D: .; DNA: TGTGCCAGCAGTTTAGAGGTTCTATCCTCCTACAATGAGCAGTTCTTC; CDR3: CASSLEVLSSYNEQFF
J: TRBJ2-5; size: .; V: TRBV9; D: TRBD1; DNA: TGTGCCAGCAGCACGGGGACAGGGGAAGAGACCCAGTACTTC; CDR3: CASSTGTGEETQYF
J: TRBJ2-1; size: .; V: TRBV6-5; D: .; DNA: TGTGCCAGCAGTAAGGCAGAATACAATGAGCAGTTCTTC; CDR3: CASSKAEYNEQFF
J: TRBJ2-3; size: few; V: TRBV9; D: .; DNA: TGTGCCAGCAGCGTAGGTGTTAGCGGAGGCACAGATACGCAGTATTTT; CDR3: CASSVGVSGGTDTQYF
J: TRBJ2-7; size: .; V: TRBV2; D: .; DNA: TGTGCCAGCAGGCCAGCCCCTCGCGAGTACGAGCAGTACTTC; CDR3: CASRPAPREYEQYF
J: TRBJ1-1; size: .; V: TRBV5-6; D: .; DNA: TGTGCCAGCAGCTTTGGGGGGACTGAAGCTTTCTTT; CDR3: CASSFGGTEAFF
J: TRBJ2-1; size: .; V: TRBV6-1; D: TRBD2; DNA: TGTGCCAGCAGAGGACTAGCGCGCCACAATGAGCAGTTCTTC; CDR3: CASRGLARHNEQFF
J: TRBJ2-3; size: .; V: TRBV7-6; D: TRBD1; DNA: TGTGCCAGCAGCTTTAAGCCCGACAGGGACAGCACAGATACGCAGTATTTT; CDR3: CASSFKPDRDSTDTQYF
J: TRBJ2-5; size: .; V: TRBV9; D: .; DNA: TGTGCCAGCAGCGTAGGCAGGGGTCCAGAGACCCAGTACTTC; CDR3: CASSVGRGPETQYF
J: TRBJ2-2; size: few; V: TRBV7-2; D: .; DNA: TGTGCCAGCAGCTTACTACTATCGAACACCGGGGAGCTGTTTTTT; CDR3: CASSLLLSNTGELFF
J: TRBJ1-2; size: .; V: TRBV28; D: TRBD1; DNA: TGTGCCAGCAGGCCGCAGGGGGCGGATGGCTACACCTTC; CDR3: CASRPQGADGYTF
J: TRBJ2-3; size: .; V: TRBV6-6; D: TRBD2; DNA: TGTGCCAGCAGTTTCGAAGCGGGATTGGCAGATACGCAGTATTTT; CDR3: CASSFEAGLADTQYF
J: TRBJ2-7; size: .; V: TRBV28; D: TRBD2; DNA: TGTGCCAGCAGGGTGGGGTGGACTAGCGACTACGAGCAGTACTTC; CDR3: CASRVGWTSDYEQYF
J: TRBJ2-7; size: .; V: TRBV9; D: .; DNA: TGTGCCAGCAGCGTAGCTACCAATCCCTACGAGCAGTACTTC; CDR3: CASSVATNPYEQYF
J: TRBJ1-6; size: .; V: TRBV7-2; D: .; DNA: TGTGCCAGCAGCTTAGAATCGAGGGGTTACTCGGGAAATTCACCCCTCCACTTT; CDR3: CASSLESRGYSGNSPLHF
J: TRBJ2-1; size: .; V: TRBV14; D: .; DNA: TGTGCCAGCAGCCAATGGCAGGGTACCTACAATGAGCAGTTCTTC; CDR3: CASSQWQGTYNEQFF
J: TRBJ2-3; size: .; V: TRBV12-5; D: TRBD1; DNA: TGTGCTAGTGGTTTGGACTACTCACTGGACAGGGGTGCCAGCTTT; CDR3: CASGLDYSLDRGASF
J: TRBJ1-2; size: once; V: TRBV7-7; D: .; DNA: TGTGCCAGCAGTCGGGAGAACTATGGCTACACCTTC; CDR3: CASSRENYGYTF
J: TRBJ1-6; size: .; V: TRBV5-1; D: .; DNA: TGCGCCAGCAGCGCTGGACTACATTTTAGCTCCTATAATTCACCCCTCCACTTT; CDR3: CASSAGLHFSSYNSPLHF
J: TRBJ2-5; size: .; V: TRBV9; D: TRBD1; DNA: TGTGCCAGCAGCGCATTGGACAGGGGATGGGGCGAGACCCAGTACTTC; CDR3: CASSALDRGWGETQYF
J: TRBJ2-7; size: .; V: TRBV6-5; D: TRBD2; DNA: TGTGCCAGCAGTTCTAGCGGTTTCTCCTACGAGCAGTACTTC; CDR3: CASSSSGFSYEQYF
J: TRBJ1-1; size: few; V: TRBV27; D: .; DNA: TGTGCCAGCGCCCCGGGGGTGAACACTGAAGCTTTCTTT; CDR3: CASAPGVNTEAFF
J: TRBJ2-2; size: .; V: TRBV28; D: TRBD2; DNA: TGTGCCAGCAGTCCTTGGTGGACTAGCGGGAAAACGAACACCGGGGAGCTGTTTTTT; CDR3: CASSPWWTSGKTNTGELFF
J: TRBJ2-1; size: .; V: TRBV7-3; D: .; DNA: TGTGCCAGCAGTACCCGAAAGCCCTACAATGAGCAGTTCTTC; CDR3: CASSTRKPYNEQFF
J: TRBJ2-1; size: once; V: TRBV27; D: .; DNA: TGTGCCAGCAGTTTGACTATTACCCCTAACAATGAGCAGTTCTTC; CDR3: CASSLTITPNNEQFF
J: TRBJ2-1; size: .; V: TRBV6-9; D: .; DNA: TGTGCCAGCAGTTGGGGAGGTAATGAGCAGTTCTTC; CDR3: CASSWGGNEQFF
J: TRBJ2-7; size: .; V: TRBV11-2; D: .; DNA: TGTGCCAGCAGCTTACAAAAGGGGGACGAGCAGTACTTC; CDR3: CASSLQKGDEQYF
J: TRBJ2-1; size: once; V: TRBV18; D: TRBD2; DNA: TGTGCCAGCTCACCACTGGCGGGGACTAGCGGGAGGGCACCTGAGCAGTTCTTC; CDR3: CASSPLAGTSGRAPEQFF
J: TRBJ1-1; size: few; V: TRBV5-4; D: .; DNA: TGTGCCAGCAGCTTGAGGTCCTGGACTGAAGCTTTCTTT; CDR3: CASSLRSWTEAFF
J: TRBJ1-2; size: .; V: TRBV7-4; D: .; DNA: TGTGCCAGCAGCTTCTATCCACGGGAAAACTCCTATGGCTACACCTTC; CDR3: CASSFYPRENSYGYTF
J: TRBJ1-2; size: .; V: TRBV9; D: .; DNA: TGTGCCAGCAGCGTGGGGGGCAATGGCTACACCTTC; CDR3: CASSVGGNGYTF
J: TRBJ2-2; size: .; V: TRBV28; D: .; DNA: TGTGCCAGCAGTGTCGACTCTTACACCGGGGAGCTGTTTTTT; CDR3: CASSVDSYTGELFF
J: TRBJ2-1; size: .; V: TRBV7-3; D: .; DNA: TGTGCCAGCAGCAACGACCCGTACAATGAGCAGTTCTTC; CDR3: CASSNDPYNEQFF
J: TRBJ2-7; size: .; V: TRBV5-5; D: TRBD1; DNA: TGTGCCAGCAGCCCCCGGGACAGTGGCAACGAGCAGTACTTC; CDR3: CASSPRDSGNEQYF
J: TRBJ2-5; size: .; V: TRBV6-5; D: .; DNA: TGTGCCAGCAGTCCCTTGACAGAAGAGACCCAGTACTTC; CDR3: CASSPLTEETQYF
J: TRBJ2-3; size: .; V: TRBV27; D: .; DNA: TGTGCCAGCACCGGAGGGGATACAGATACGCAGTATTTT; CDR3: CASTGGDTDTQYF
J: TRBJ1-4; size: .; V: TRBV20-1; D: .; DNA: TGCAGTGCGGAGTGGTCGAAAAAACTGTTTTTT; CDR3: CSAEWSKKLFF
J: TRBJ1-2; size: .; V: TRBV29-1; D: .; DNA: TGCAGCGTTGTTGGGGGACAATATTCCGATGGCTACACCTTC; CDR3: CSVVGGQYSDGYTF
J: TRBJ1-5; size: .; V: TRBV6-5; D: .; DNA: TGTGCCAGCAGGGTAAAGACAGTTAGCAATCAGCCCCAGCATTTT; CDR3: CASRVKTVSNQPQHF
J: TRBJ1-6; size: .; V: TRBV23-1; D: .; DNA: TGCGCCAGCAGTCAACCTGGATCACCCCTCCACTTT; CDR3: CASSQPGSPLHF
J: TRBJ2-2; size: few; V: TRBV15; D: TRBD1; DNA: TGTGCCACCAGCGAGGACAGGGGAGGAGCCGGGGAGCTGTTTTTT; CDR3: CATSEDRGGAGELFF
J: TRBJ2-7; size: .; V: TRBV4-3; D: .; DNA: TGCGCCAGCAGCCACGGCGGGATAGACCACGAGCAGTACTTC; CDR3: CASSHGGIDHEQYF
J: TRBJ2-7; size: .; V: TRBV7-9; D: TRBD1; DNA: TGTGCCAGCAGCCATACAGGGGCCCCTACCTACGAGCAGTACTTC; CDR3: CASSHTGAPTYEQYF
J: TRBJ2-1; size: .; V: TRBV7-9; D: TRBD2; DNA: TGTGCCAGCAGCTTTAGCGGGAGGGACAATGAGCAGTTCTTC; CDR3: CASSFSGRDNEQFF
J: TRBJ2-3; size: .; V: TRBV23-1; D: .; DNA: TGCGCCAGCAGTCCGGCTAGCGCCACAGATACGCAGTATTTT; CDR3: CASSPASATDTQYF
J: TRBJ2-3; size: .; V: TRBV7-8; D: TRBD2; DNA: TGTGCCAGCAGCCACCGGACTAGCCGGAGCACAGATACGCAGTATTTT; CDR3: CASSHRTSRSTDTQYF